The source of this T cell receptor (beta chain) is a study of cytomegalovirus exposure and HLA in healthy donors. A remark on this clone: As yet, its antigen is unknown.

Broader study findings: According to a later analysis, most TCR beta chains associated with CMV appeared HLA-restricted.

A multiplex PCR was run with 60 Vbeta primers and 13 Jbeta primers. The method was immunoSEQ multiplex PCR; TCRdb's version includes in-frame clones alone and lacks a portion of them. The sample has 150,000 to 200,000 clones, around four fifths seen once. Trimming pared 1 base from V and 8 bases from J, leaving 9 bases between. CDR1 and CDR2 (germline): MDHEN, SYDVKM. CDR3 length: 14 amino acids. V is TRBV28 and J is TRBJ1-6, with D tentatively TRBD1 (5 bases). Sequenced input: PBMCs. The receptor was isolated from a female donor in good health and CMV-seronegative. The CDR3, as DNA: TGTGCCAGCAGTTTATTGCAGGGCGATTCACCCCTCCACTTT. Protein sequence: CASSLLQGDSPLHF.